The 27 T cell receptor beta chains given below trace back to one sample, sequenced in a study of T cells in Graves' hyperthyroidism and ophthalmopathy (dated 2019 in TCRdb). The library was obtained by multiplex PCR. Sequenced using an Illumina HiSeq 2000. The TCR beta CDR3 regions were amplified from the RNA transcripts. A first-round RT-PCR of the TCR CDR3 used the HTBI primer set with the Qiagen OneStep RT-PCR kit. TCRdb's own reprocessing of the public reads used fastp at Q25 and MiXCR and kept productive beta chains. Rows are unified per CDR3 protein, each entry keeping the most common DNA and genes. For this sample there are 800,000 or so distinct CDR3 sequences; around 38% appear just once. About 9% of the sample goes to the ten largest clones. Sequenced input: blood. Receptors originate from a man aged 18 to 30 with Graves' hyperthyroidism.

This clonotype has only a few counts. A junction boundary mismatches the germline segment, possibly from a read error. The gene calls are TRBV10-3 and TRBJ1-1; D gene uncertain. Germline CDR1 ENHRY, CDR2 SYGVKD. The CDR3 is 11 amino acids. CDR3 nucleotide sequence: TGTGCCAGCAGTGAAGGGAGTGGAGCTTTCTTT. It yields the protein CASSEGSGAFF.

This clonotype was observed a few times. This chain connects TRBV7-3 to TRBJ1-1, with 8 bases matching TRBD1. J lost 4 bases, V lost 5 bases, and 9 bases had no gene match. The CDR3 totals 15 residues. Germline V gene data show CDR1 as SGHTA and CDR2 as FQGTGA. CDR3 in amino acids: CASSLSPGQGTEAFF. For the CDR3, the DNA is TGTGCCAGCAGCCTAAGCCCCGGACAGGGCACTGAAGCTTTCTTT.

This clonotype was seen many times. Here the CDR3 DNA reads TGTGCCAGTAGTACACAACAGGGGACGGGCGAAAAACTGTTTTTT. It specifies CASSTQQGTGEKLFF. J is TRBJ1-4 and V is TRBV19, with TRBD1 identical over 7 bases. The trim removed 4 bases at V and 8 bases at J, leaving 10 bases unmatched. This CDR3 has 15 residues. CDR1 and CDR2 (germline): LNHDA, SQIVND (reference sequence).

Concerning this clonotype itself: The germline gene is not matched at one end of the junction; a read error may be the cause. The chain carries TRBV12-3 or TRBV12-4 and TRBJ2-2, with a possible D match to TRBD2 (7 bases). CDR3 length equals 16 residues. The CDR3 protein is CASAMKAGALTGELFF. CDR3 in DNA: TGTGCTAGTGCTATGAAGGCGGGGGCCCTCACCGGGGAACTGTTTTTT.

This clonotype has only a few counts. The rearrangement links TRBV6-5 to TRBJ2-6; D remains ambiguous. CDR1 is MNHEY, CDR2 SVGAGI, per germline. V gave up 2 bases and J gave up 4 bases, with 9 bases separating them. This CDR3 contains 15 residues. The chain's CDR3 is CASSYAIQGANVLTF. The CDR3 coding sequence is TGTGCCAGCAGTTACGCAATTCAAGGGGCCAACGTCCTGACTTTC.

To note about this clonotype: An end of the junction does not agree with germline; a read error may underlie this. This chain links TRBV7-2 with TRBJ1-5; the D is unclear. In germline, CDR1 is SGHTA, CDR2 FQGNSA. The CDR3 runs 13 residues. DNA for the CDR3: TGTGCCAGCAGCTTATGGGTCAATCAGTCCCAGCATTTT. Its translation is CASSLWVNQSQHF.

This clonotype was counted at least ten times. The chain combines TRBV29-1 with TRBJ2-5, with a tentative D call TRBD1 (6 bases). V was shortened by 7 bases and J by 4 bases, with 19 bases between the two germline ends. There are 14 residues in the CDR3. CDR1 is SQVTM, CDR2 ANQGSEA, per germline. In DNA form, the CDR3 reads TGCAGCGCTGGAGGACAGATCGCGGGAGAGACCCAGTACTTC. Translating it yields CSAGGQIAGETQYF.

This chain links TRBV20-1 with TRBJ1-5; 7 bases agree with TRBD1. The CDR3 loop spans 14 amino acids. V lost 0 bases, J lost 9 bases, and 8 bases stayed unmatched. Looked up from germline, CDR1 is DFQATT and CDR2 is SNEGSKA (reference sequence). The CDR3 region is CSARDRQGRRPQHF. Written as DNA, the CDR3 is TGCAGTGCTAGAGATCGACAGGGTCGAAGGCCCCAGCATTTT.

This chain connects TRBV12-3 or TRBV12-4 to TRBJ2-7; D gene uncertain. V was cut by 3 bases and J by 2 bases, with 8 bases left in between. This CDR3 is 13 amino acids long. This CDR3 reads CASSFQQTYEQYF. In nucleotides, the CDR3 is TGTGCCAGCAGTTTCCAACAGACCTACGAGCAGTACTTC.

As for this clonotype: A read error may be the cause here, since a much bigger clone is one base away. The J gene is TRBJ2-7, the V gene TRBV9; D possibly matches TRBD1 or TRBD2 (5 bases each). Germline V gene sequence: CDR1 SGDLS, CDR2 YYNGEE. This CDR3 has 15 residues. This CDR3 is CASGVWETARGEQYF. As DNA, the CDR3 is TGTGCCAGCGGCGTATGGGAGACCGCAAGGGGCGAGCAGTACTTC.

With respect to this clonotype: An end of the junction does not agree with germline; a read error may underlie this. J is TRBJ1-6 and V is TRBV11-3; D may be TRBD1 (6 bases). Germline CDR1 and CDR2: SGHNT and YENEEA. This CDR3 is built from 18 residues. CDR3 sequence reads: CAGSLDVWDNREPSPLHF. CDR3 in DNA: TGTGCCGGCAGCTTAGACGTTTGGGATAACAGGGAGCCTTCACCCCTCCACTTT.

In its sample, this clonotype was seen a few times. For the CDR3, the DNA is TGCAGCGTTGACGGGGGGGGACTAGCGGGTACAGGTGGGGAGACCCAGTACTTC. Its protein is CSVDGGGLAGTGGETQYF. The V and J genes are TRBV29-1 and TRBJ2-5, with TRBD2 matching over 12 bases. The CDR3 contains 18 residues. The junction had 16 bases not matched to a gene; V was cut back by 3 bases and J by 5 bases. Per germline, CDR1 SQVTM and CDR2 ANQGSEA.

The chain links TRBV20-1 to TRBJ1-2; 9 bases are a match to TRBD1. The germline V gene has CDR1 DFQATT and CDR2 SNEGSKA (reference sequence). The CDR3 extends over 15 amino acids. The V and J ends lost 3 bases and 2 bases, in that order; junction bases with no gene match: 7. CDR3 sequence reads: CSARITGGVNYGYTF. The CDR3 bases are TGCAGTGCTAGGATAACAGGGGGCGTAAACTATGGCTACACCTTC.

Comments on this clonotype: One end of the junction is discordant with germline, which a read error may explain. The rearrangement uses TRBV2 and TRBJ1-1; 8 bases align to TRBD1. The length of the CDR3 is 10 residues. Germline CDR1 reads SNHLY; CDR2 reads FYNNEI. The CDR3 loop reads CATATGEVLF. The CDR3, as DNA: TGTGCCACCGCGACAGGGGAAGTACTCTTT.

This sequence joins TRBV7-9 and TRBJ2-2; the D is unclear. The CDR3 consists of 13 residues. The V and J ends lost 1 base and 6 bases respectively, with 6 bases between them. Germline CDR1 and CDR2: SEHNR and FQNEAQ (reference sequence). The CDR3 reads CASSLGKPGELFF. The CDR3 DNA reads TGTGCCAGCAGCTTAGGAAAGCCCGGGGAGCTGTTTTTT.

The chain is built from TRBV19 and TRBJ1-3; D is undetermined. Trimming removed 5 bases from V and 0 bases from J, with 14 bases in between. Germline lookup yields CDR1 LNHDA and CDR2 SQIVND (reference sequence). This CDR3 is 16 amino acids long. The CDR3 here is CASSPWSANSGNTIYF. The CDR3 coding sequence is TGTGCCAGTAGTCCCTGGTCCGCTAACTCTGGAAACACCATATATTTT. Drawing the rest from reference TRBV19 and TRBJ1-3, the complete variable domain is DGGITQSPKYLFRKEGQNVTLSCEQNLNHDAMYWYRQDPGQGLRLIYYSQIVNDFQKGDIAEGYSVSREKKESFPLTVTSAQKNPTAFYLCASSPWSANSGNTIYFGEGSWLTVV.

J is TRBJ2-5 and V is TRBV25-1; 11 bases align to TRBD2. Looked up from germline, CDR1 is MGHDK and CDR2 is SYGVNS. The trim removed 6 bases at V and 6 bases at J, leaving 12 bases unmatched. CDR3 length: 16 residues. CDR3 sequence (DNA): TGTGCCAGCAGCCGACCCCTAGCGGGGGGTCCACAGACCCAGTACTTC. Translation: CASSRPLAGGPQTQYF.

This clonotype was observed at least ten times. The chain has TRBV2 and TRBJ1-5, with D maybe TRBD1 (5 bases). CDR3 size: 13 residues. The V gene lost 2 bases and the J gene lost 6 bases, with 8 bases spanning the gap. CDR1 and CDR2 (germline): SNHLY, FYNNEI. This CDR3 is CASSEWGGQPQHF. In nucleotides, the CDR3 is TGTGCCAGCAGTGAATGGGGGGGTCAGCCCCAGCATTTT.

For this clonotype: This could be a read error, since a much larger clone is one nucleotide away. This chain connects TRBV2 to TRBJ1-3; no reliable D call. Germline V gene sequence: CDR1 SNHLY, CDR2 FYNNEI. The CDR3 contains 12 residues. CDR3 in amino acids: CASSEVGNAIYF. CDR3 coding DNA: TGTGCCAGCAGTGAAGTGGGAAACGCCATATATTTT.

The chain carries TRBV7-2 and TRBJ1-2; TRBD1 matches 10 bases. The CDR3 covers 15 residues. Germline assignment: CDR1 SGHTA and CDR2 FQGNSA. The ends lost 5 bases at V and 6 bases at J; junction bases unmatched: 9. CDR3 protein: CASSLSVGTGDGYTF. The DNA of the CDR3 is TGTGCCAGCAGCCTCTCGGTCGGGACAGGGGATGGCTACACCTTC.

This clonotype has more than one count but fewer than ten. The chain recombines TRBV20-1 with TRBJ2-5, with 10 bases lining up with TRBD2. Per the germline V gene, CDR1 is DFQATT and CDR2 is SNEGSKA (reference sequence). V was pared by 0 bases and J by 5 bases, with 9 bases of the junction left unmatched. The CDR3 contains 16 residues. CDR3 sequence reads: CSARDRLAGVWETQYF. The DNA for the CDR3 is TGCAGTGCTAGAGATCGGCTAGCGGGGGTCTGGGAGACCCAGTACTTC.

The V and J genes are TRBV4-1 and TRBJ1-6, with a possible D match to TRBD1 (6 bases). In germline, CDR1 is MGHRA, CDR2 YSYEKL. Trimming shortened V by 1 base and J by 6 bases, and 10 bases separated the two germline ends. The CDR3 contains 15 residues. The CDR3 region is CASSQVPGANSPLHF. The CDR3 DNA sequence: TGCGCCAGCAGCCAAGTTCCGGGGGCTAATTCACCCCTCCACTTT.

V is TRBV25-1 and J is TRBJ2-6, with D perhaps TRBD1 (5 bases). Germline loops: CDR1 MGHDK, CDR2 SYGVNS. V shed 1 base and J shed 4 bases, with 14 bases lying between them. The CDR3 consists of 17 residues. The CDR3 reads CASSESWGSPGANVLTF. The DNA of the CDR3 is TGTGCCAGCAGTGAATCGTGGGGCTCACCCGGGGCCAACGTCCTGACTTTC.

CDR3 DNA: TGTGCCAGCAGCTCTTTCCGGGACAGGGGTAGAGACAATCAGCCCCAGCATTTT. Translated, it gives CASSSFRDRGRDNQPQHF. V and J are TRBV7-9 and TRBJ1-5; TRBD1 aligns across 10 bases. The V and J ends lost 4 bases and 3 bases, in that order; junction bases with no gene match: 12. The CDR3 loop spans 18 amino acids. Germline assignment: CDR1 SEHNR and CDR2 FQNEAQ (reference sequence).

The CDR3: CASSGTGAQETQYF. As DNA, the CDR3 is TGTGCCAGCAGCGGTACCGGGGCCCAAGAGACCCAGTACTTC. The chain combines TRBV9 with TRBJ2-5; D may match TRBD1 or TRBD2 (5 bases each). The CDR3 has 14 amino acids. Trimming pared 3 bases from V and 1 base from J, leaving 10 bases between. Germline CDR1 SGDLS, CDR2 YYNGEE.

This clonotype has a handful of counts. This sequence joins TRBV11-2 and TRBJ1-1; D is unresolved. CDR1 SGHAT and CDR2 FQNNGV come from the germline V gene. V gave up 5 bases and J gave up 3 bases, with 7 bases separating them. The CDR3 is made up of 12 amino acids. CDR3 loop: CASSRDYTEAFF. DNA of the CDR3: TGTGCCAGCAGCAGGGATTACACTGAAGCTTTCTTT. The variable domain in full, completed from reference TRBV11-2 and TRBJ1-1, reads EAGVAQSPRYKIIEKRQSVAFWCNPISGHATLYWYQQILGQGPKLLIQFQNNGVVDDSQLPKDRFSAERLKGVDSTLKIQPAKLEDSAVYLCASSRDYTEAFFGQGTRLTVV.

The rearrangement uses TRBV7-2 and TRBJ1-2; 8 positions match TRBD1. Germline V gives CDR1 SGHTA, CDR2 FQGNSA. The CDR3 runs 17 residues. V was pared by 5 bases and J by 5 bases, with 16 bases of the junction left unmatched. CDR3 DNA sequence: TGTGCCAGCAGCCAAGTTCTCTCGACAGGGGCCAAGTATGGCTACACCTTC. This codes for CASSQVLSTGAKYGYTF. Looking up the rest from reference TRBV7-2 and TRBJ1-2 gives the full variable domain: GAGVSQSPSNKVTEKGKDVELRCDPISGHTALYWYRQSLGQGLEFLIYFQGNSAPDKSGLPSDRFSAERTGGSVSTLTIQRTQQEDSAVYLCASSQVLSTGAKYGYTFGSGTRLTVV.